This T cell receptor beta chain was found in a study of monozygotic twins with cystic fibrosis. A word on this clone: What it binds is not known.

Using immunoSEQ multiplex PCR, the repertoire was profiled, and TCRdb retains in-frame clones only, with some absent. The sample carries approximately 24,000 clones, just under 90% recorded once. The CDR3 covers 14 residues. Between the trimmed V and J ends, which lost 5 bases and 6 bases, there was a span of 17 bases. Germline CDR1 reads SGHRS; CDR2 reads YFSETQ. Study conclusions and caveats: Co-twins had the most similar V usage for 13 of 16 pairs, J for 8. Clonality was generally low (median roughly 0.01), higher in the most severe patients. Monozygotic CF twin pairs shared significantly more nucleotide-identical clonotypes than unrelated CF individuals did.

Sequencing was performed on blood. The receptor's source is a woman aged 25 to 39 with cystic fibrosis. This sequence joins TRBV5-1 and TRBJ1-2; D gene unclear. The CDR3 DNA sequence: TGCGCCAGCAGGATAACGCTAATCCGGGATGGCTACACCTTC. Translating gives CASRITLIRDGYTF.